Sequencing of this TCR beta chain was carried out in a study of shared clonotypes between healthy human individuals. Overall study context: Plates per donor: three CD4 naive, three CD4 memory, two CD8 naive, one CD8 memory.

The V end was cut by 6 bases, the J end by 8 bases, with 16 bases between. This CDR3 has 13 amino acids. Germline V lookup: CDR1 SNHLY, CDR2 FYNNEI. Clones were sequenced by immunoSEQ multiplex PCR, and TCRdb holds only the in-frame ones, with some missing. The repertoire includes about 700,000 clones, around 67% of them detected once, and around 1.6% sits in the top ten. The TCR was taken from a woman aged 25 to 39 in good health. The genes are TRBV2 and TRBJ1-2; D may be TRBD1 (5 bases). Sequencing was done on a sample of memory CD4+ T cells sorted from blood. Subset reported: CD45RA-negative fraction. The CDR3 is CASSLDKTRGYTF. CDR3 DNA: TGTGCCAGCAGCTTGGACAAAACCAGGGGCTACACCTTC.